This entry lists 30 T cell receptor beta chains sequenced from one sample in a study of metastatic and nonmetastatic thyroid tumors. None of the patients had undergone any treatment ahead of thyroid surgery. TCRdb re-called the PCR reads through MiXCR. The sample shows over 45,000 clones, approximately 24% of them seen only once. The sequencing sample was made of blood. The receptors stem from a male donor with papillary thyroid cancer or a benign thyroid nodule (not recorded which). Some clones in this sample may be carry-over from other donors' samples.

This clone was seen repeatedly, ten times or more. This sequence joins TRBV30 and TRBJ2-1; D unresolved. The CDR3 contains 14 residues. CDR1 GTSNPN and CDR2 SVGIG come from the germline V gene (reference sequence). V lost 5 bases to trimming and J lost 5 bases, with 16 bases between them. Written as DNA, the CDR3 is TGTGCCTGGTTACAGTTTACATCCAACAATGAGCAGTTCTTC. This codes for CAWLQFTSNNEQFF.

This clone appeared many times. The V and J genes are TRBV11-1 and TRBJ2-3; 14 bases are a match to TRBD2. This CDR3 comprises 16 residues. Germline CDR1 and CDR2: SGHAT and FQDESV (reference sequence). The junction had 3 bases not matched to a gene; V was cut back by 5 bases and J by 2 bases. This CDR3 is CASSQGLAGDTDTQYF. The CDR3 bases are TGTGCCAGCAGCCAGGGACTAGCGGGGGACACAGATACGCAGTATTTT.

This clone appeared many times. For the CDR3, the DNA is TGTGCCAGCAGCTTGGGACTGGGAGAGCAGTACTTC. Its translation is CASSLGLGEQYF. The V call is TRBV5-6, the J call TRBJ2-7, with D unresolved. The CDR3 spans 12 residues. Germline CDR1 reads SGHDT; CDR2 reads YYEEEE. V lost 0 bases to trimming and J lost 7 bases, with 8 bases between them.

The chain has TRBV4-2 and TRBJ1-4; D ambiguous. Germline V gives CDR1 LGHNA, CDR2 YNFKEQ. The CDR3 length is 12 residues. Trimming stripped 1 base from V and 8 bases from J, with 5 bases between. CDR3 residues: CASSQADEKLFF. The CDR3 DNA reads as TGTGCCAGCAGCCAAGCTGACGAAAAACTGTTTTTT.

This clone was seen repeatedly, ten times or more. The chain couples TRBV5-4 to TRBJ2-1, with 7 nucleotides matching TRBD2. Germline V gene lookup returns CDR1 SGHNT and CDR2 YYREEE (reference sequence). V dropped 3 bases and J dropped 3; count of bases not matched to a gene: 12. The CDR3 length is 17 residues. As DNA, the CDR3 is TGTGCCAGCAGCTCATTAGAAAAGGGCGGGAGCTACAATGAGCAGTTCTTC. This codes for CASSSLEKGGSYNEQFF.

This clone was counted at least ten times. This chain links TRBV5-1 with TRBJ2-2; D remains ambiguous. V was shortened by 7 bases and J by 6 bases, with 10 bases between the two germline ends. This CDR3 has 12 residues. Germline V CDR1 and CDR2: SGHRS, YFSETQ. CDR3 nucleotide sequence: TGCGCCAGCTCCTCAGTAGCCGGGGAGCTGTTTTTT. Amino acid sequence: CASSSVAGELFF.

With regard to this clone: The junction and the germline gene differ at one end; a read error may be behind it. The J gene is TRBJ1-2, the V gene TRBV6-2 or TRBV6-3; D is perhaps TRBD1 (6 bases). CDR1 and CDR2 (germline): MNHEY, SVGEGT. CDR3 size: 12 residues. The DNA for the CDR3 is TGTGCCAGCACAACGGGGGGCCGAGGATACACATTC. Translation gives CASTTGGRGYTF.

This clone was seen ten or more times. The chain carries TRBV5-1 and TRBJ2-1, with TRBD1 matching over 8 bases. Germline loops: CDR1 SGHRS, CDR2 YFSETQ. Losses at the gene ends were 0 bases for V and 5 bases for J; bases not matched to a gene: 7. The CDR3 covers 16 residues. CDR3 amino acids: CASSLEGGQVNNEQFF. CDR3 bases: TGCGCCAGCAGCTTGGAGGGGGGACAGGTAAACAATGAGCAGTTCTTC.

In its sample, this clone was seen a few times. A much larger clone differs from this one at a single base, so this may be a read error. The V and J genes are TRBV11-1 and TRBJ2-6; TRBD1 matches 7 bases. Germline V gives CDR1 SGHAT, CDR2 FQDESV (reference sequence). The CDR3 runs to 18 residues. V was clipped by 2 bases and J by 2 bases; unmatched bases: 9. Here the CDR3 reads CASSLPPGQWAGANVLTF. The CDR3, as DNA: TGTGCCAGCAGCTTACCCCCGGGACAGTGGGCTGGGGCCAACGTCCTGACTTTC.

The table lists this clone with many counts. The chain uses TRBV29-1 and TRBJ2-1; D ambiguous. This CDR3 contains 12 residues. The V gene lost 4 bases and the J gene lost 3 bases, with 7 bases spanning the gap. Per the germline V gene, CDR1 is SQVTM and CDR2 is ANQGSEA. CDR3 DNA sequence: TGCAGCGTTGGCTCAGACTACAATGAGCAGTTCTTC. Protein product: CSVGSDYNEQFF.

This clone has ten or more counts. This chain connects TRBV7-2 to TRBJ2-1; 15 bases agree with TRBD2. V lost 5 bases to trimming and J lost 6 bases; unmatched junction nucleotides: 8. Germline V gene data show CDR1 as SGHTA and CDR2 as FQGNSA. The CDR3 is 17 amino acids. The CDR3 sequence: CASSPPGLAGGSNEQFF. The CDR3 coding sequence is TGTGCCAGCAGCCCCCCTGGACTAGCGGGAGGGAGCAATGAGCAGTTCTTC.

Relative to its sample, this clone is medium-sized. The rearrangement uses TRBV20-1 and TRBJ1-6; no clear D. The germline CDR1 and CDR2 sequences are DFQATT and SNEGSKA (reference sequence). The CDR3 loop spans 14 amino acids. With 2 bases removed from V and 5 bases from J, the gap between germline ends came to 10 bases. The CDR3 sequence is CSARMVVDNSPLHF. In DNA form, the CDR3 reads TGCAGTGCTAGAATGGTCGTGGATAATTCACCCCTCCACTTT.

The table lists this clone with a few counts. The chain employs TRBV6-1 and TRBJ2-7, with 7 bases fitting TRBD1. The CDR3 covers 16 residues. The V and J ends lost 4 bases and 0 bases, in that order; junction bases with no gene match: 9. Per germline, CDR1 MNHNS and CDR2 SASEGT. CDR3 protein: CASSGSGTESSYEQYF. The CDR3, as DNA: TGTGCCAGCAGTGGTTCCGGGACAGAGAGCTCCTACGAGCAGTACTTC.

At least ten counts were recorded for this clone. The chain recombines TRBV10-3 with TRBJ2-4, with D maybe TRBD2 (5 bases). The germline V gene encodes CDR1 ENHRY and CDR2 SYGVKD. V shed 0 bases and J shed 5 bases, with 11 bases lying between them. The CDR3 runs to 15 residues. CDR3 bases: TGTGCCATCAGTGAGTCTGGAGGTAGAGAAAACATTCAGTACTTC. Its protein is CAISESGGRENIQYF.

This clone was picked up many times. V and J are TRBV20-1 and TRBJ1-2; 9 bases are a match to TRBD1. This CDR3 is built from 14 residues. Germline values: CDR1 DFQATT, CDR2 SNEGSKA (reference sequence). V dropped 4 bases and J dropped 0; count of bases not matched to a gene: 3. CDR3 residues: CSATRQGANYGYTF. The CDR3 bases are TGCAGTGCTACCAGACAGGGGGCTAACTATGGCTACACCTTC.

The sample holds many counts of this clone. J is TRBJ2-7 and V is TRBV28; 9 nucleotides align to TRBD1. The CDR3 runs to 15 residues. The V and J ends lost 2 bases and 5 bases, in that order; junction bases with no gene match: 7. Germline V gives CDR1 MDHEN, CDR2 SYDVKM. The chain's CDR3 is CASSLAGTGLHEQYF. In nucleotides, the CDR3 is TGTGCCAGCAGTTTAGCCGGGACAGGGCTCCACGAGCAGTACTTC. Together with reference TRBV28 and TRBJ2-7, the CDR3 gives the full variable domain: DVKVTQSSRYLVKRTGEKVFLECVQDMDHENMFWYRQDPGLGLRLIYFSYDVKMKEKGDIPEGYSVSREKKERFSLILESASTNQTSMYLCASSLAGTGLHEQYFGPGTRLTVT.

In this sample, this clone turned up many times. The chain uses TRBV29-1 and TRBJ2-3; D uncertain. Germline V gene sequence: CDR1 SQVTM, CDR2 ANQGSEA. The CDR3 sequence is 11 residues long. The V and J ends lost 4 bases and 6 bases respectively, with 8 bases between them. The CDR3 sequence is CSVVGKDTQYF. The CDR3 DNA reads TGCAGCGTTGTAGGGAAGGATACGCAGTATTTT.

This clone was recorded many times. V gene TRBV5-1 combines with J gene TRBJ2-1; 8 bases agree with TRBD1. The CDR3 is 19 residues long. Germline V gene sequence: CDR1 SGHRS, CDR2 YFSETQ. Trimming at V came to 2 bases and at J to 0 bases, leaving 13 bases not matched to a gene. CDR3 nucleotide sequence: TGCGCCAGCAGCTTAATACCTTCCGGGACAGGTAGCTCCTACAATGAGCAGTTCTTC. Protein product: CASSLIPSGTGSSYNEQFF.

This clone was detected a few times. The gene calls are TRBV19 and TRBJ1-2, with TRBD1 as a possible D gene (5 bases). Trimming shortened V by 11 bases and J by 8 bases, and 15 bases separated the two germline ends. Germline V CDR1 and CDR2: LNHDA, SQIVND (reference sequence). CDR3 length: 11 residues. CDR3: CAGKGAQGYTF. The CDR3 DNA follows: TGTGCCGGTAAAGGGGCGCAAGGCTACACCTTC.

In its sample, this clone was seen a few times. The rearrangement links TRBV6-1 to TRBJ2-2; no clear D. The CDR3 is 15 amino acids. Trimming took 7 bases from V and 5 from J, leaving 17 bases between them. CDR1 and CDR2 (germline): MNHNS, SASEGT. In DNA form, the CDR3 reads TGTGCCAGCAACCCCTCGTTCCCGGAGACCGGGGAGCTGTTTTTT. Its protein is CASNPSFPETGELFF.

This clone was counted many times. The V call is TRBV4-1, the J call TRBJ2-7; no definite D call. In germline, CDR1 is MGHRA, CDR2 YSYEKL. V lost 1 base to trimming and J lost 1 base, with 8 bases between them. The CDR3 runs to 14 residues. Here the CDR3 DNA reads TGCGCCAGCAGCCAAGGTCTCAGTTCCTACGAGCAGTACTTC. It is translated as CASSQGLSSYEQYF.

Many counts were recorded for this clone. The CDR3 sequence: CASGVPGQGSDTQYF. The DNA for the CDR3 is TGTGCCAGCGGGGTACCGGGACAGGGGTCAGATACGCAGTATTTT. The J gene is TRBJ2-3, the V gene TRBV6-1, with 10 nucleotides matching TRBD1. After removal of 8 bases from V and 4 bases from J, the junction contained 9 bases not matched to a gene. Germline CDR1 reads MNHNS; CDR2 reads SASEGT. This CDR3 spans 15 amino acids.

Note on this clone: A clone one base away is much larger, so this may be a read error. The DNA of the CDR3 is TGTGCCAGCAGTGGGGGGACCCGGGACAGGGGGATCTACGAGCGGTACTTC. Its protein product is CASSGGTRDRGIYERYF. V gene TRBV6-1 combines with J gene TRBJ2-7; 11 bases match TRBD1. Germline V gives CDR1 MNHNS, CDR2 SASEGT. The CDR3 totals 17 residues.

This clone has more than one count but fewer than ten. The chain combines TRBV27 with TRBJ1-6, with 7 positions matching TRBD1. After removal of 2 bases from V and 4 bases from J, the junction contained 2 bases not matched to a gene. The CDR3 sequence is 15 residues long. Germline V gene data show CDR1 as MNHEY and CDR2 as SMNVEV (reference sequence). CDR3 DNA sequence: TGTGCCAGCAGTTTAAAACAGGGGTATAATTCACCCCTCCACTTT. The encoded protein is CASSLKQGYNSPLHF.

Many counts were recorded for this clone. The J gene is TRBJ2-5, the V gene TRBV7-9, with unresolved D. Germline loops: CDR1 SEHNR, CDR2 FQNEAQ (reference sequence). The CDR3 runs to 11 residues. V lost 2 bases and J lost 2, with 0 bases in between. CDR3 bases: TGTGCCAGCAGCTTACAAGAGACCCAGTACTTC. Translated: CASSLQETQYF.

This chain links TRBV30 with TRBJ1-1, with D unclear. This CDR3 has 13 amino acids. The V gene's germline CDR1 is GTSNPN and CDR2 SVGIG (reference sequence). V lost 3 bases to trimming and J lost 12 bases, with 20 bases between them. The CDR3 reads CAWSVDSLRASFF. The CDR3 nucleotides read TGTGCCTGGAGCGTAGATAGTCTCCGGGCCTCTTTCTTT.

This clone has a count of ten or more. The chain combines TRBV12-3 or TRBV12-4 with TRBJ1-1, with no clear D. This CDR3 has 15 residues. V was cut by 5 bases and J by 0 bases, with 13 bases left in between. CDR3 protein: CASSPTARMNTEAFF. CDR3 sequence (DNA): TGTGCCAGCAGTCCTACAGCAAGGATGAACACTGAAGCTTTCTTT.

CDR3 residues: CSARGGGSYNSPLHF. DNA for the CDR3: TGCAGTGCTAGAGGGGGGGGGTCCTATAATTCACCCCTCCACTTT. The V gene is TRBV20-1, the J gene TRBJ1-6; D is perhaps TRBD1 (5 bases). V was trimmed by 1 base and J by 1 base, leaving 8 bases between them. This CDR3 has 15 amino acids. Germline V gene lookup returns CDR1 DFQATT and CDR2 SNEGSKA (reference sequence).

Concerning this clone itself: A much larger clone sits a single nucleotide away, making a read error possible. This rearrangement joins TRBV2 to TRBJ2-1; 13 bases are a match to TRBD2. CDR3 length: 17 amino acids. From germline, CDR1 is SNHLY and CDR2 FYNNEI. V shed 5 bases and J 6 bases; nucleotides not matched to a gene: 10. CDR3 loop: CASSPTSGRSLGNEQFF. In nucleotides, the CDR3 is TGTGCCAGCAGTCCGACTAGCGGGAGGTCCCTCGGCAATGAGCAGTTCTTC.

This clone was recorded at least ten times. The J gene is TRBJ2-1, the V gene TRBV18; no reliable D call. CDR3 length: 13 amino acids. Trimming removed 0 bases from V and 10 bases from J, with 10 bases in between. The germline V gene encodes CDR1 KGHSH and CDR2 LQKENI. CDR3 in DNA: TGTGCCAGCTCACCACCGGAGAACCGGGAGCAGTTCTTC. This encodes CASSPPENREQFF.